This entry features one T cell receptor beta chain sequence. Antigen: not known. The CDR3 is made up of 16 amino acids. Trimming removed 1 base from V and 4 bases from J; junction bases left unmatched: 6. The V gene's germline CDR1 is SSHAT and CDR2 FNYEAQ (reference sequence). These data are taken from a study of cytomegalovirus exposure and HLA in healthy donors. In the study overall: Later analysis reported that the 110 or so validation repertoires shared the platform of the roughly 630 first-cohort repertoires.

Sequenced by immunoSEQ multiplex PCR; TCRdb stores in-frame clones only, minus some. The profile shows 120,000 to 150,000 clones, roughly 90% of them singletons. Study findings and constraints: Published work reported that the classifier diagnosed cytomegalovirus status with high specificity and sensitivity. Investigators reported around 150 TCR beta chains as tied to cytomegalovirus.

The chain links TRBV7-7 to TRBJ2-1, with 8 bases identical to TRBD2. The receptor's source is a man between 18 and 29 years old in good health and CMV-seropositive. The material sequenced was PBMCs. The DNA of the CDR3 is TGTGCCAGCAGCTTAGGAGCGGGCGGGGGGTACAATGAGCAGTTCTTC. The encoded protein is CASSLGAGGGYNEQFF.